This T cell receptor beta chain originates from a study of blood T cell repertoires in COVID-19. Study-wide background: Italy, Spain and the United States were the sources of the convalescent and acute COVID-19 samples. PBMCs, B-cell-depleted T cells, or T cells were the source of the cDNA or gDNA that made up the material.

CDR3 length equals 16 residues. Per the germline V gene, CDR1 is SGHTA and CDR2 is FQGTGA. V shed 1 base and J 1 base; nucleotides not matched to a gene: 3. Authors' data handling: It was from reference gene primer amplification that nucleated cell counts were estimated. Sequencing was performed with immunoSEQ multiplex PCR; in TCRdb, only in-frame clones are kept and a portion is missing. V, J and clone size were drawn from that table, and D and trimming were deduced from the DNA. The sample lists roughly 160,000 clones, 88% seen once, with 2% to 2.5% in the top ten. This sequence was found in a man aged 50-60 years who had recovered from COVID-19. Material for sequencing was peripheral blood. V gene TRBV7-3 combines with J gene TRBJ2-3; 9 positions match TRBD1. The CDR3 region has the DNA TGTGCCAGCAGCTTAATAAGGACAGGGGGCACAGATACGCAGTATTTT. Translated, it gives CASSLIRTGGTDTQYF.